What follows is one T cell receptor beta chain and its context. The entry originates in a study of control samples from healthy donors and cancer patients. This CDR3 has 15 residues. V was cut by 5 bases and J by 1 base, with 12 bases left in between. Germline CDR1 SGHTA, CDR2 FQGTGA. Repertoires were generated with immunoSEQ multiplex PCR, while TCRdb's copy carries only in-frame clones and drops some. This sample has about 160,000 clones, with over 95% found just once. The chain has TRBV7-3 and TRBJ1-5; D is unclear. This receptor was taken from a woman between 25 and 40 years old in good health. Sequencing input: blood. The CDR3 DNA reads TGTGCCAGCAGCAGGACCGGGCAAAGCAATCAGCCCCAGCATTTT. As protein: CASSRTGQSNQPQHF.